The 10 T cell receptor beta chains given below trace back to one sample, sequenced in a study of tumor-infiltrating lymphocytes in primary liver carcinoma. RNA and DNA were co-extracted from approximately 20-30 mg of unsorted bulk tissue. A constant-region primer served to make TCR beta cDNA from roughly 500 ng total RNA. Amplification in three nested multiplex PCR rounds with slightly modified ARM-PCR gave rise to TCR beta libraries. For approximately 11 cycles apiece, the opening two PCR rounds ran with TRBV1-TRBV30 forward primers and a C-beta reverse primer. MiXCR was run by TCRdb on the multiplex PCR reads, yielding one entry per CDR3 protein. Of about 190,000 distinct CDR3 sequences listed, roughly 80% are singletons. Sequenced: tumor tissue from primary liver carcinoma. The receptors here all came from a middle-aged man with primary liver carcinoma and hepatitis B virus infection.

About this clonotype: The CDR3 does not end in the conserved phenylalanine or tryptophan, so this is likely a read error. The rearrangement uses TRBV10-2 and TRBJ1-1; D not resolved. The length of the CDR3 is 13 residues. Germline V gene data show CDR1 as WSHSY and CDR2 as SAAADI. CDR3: CATSKVENTEAFL. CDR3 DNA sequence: TGCGCCACCAGTAAAGTAGAAAACACTGAAGCTTTCTTA.

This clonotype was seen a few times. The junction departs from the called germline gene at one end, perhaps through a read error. The CDR3, as DNA: TGTGCCAGCATCTCCCCGGGACTAGCGGGAATGGATACGCAGTGTTTT. Its protein product is CASISPGLAGMDTQCF. This rearrangement joins TRBV11-2 to TRBJ2-3; 13 nucleotides agree with TRBD2. Looked up from germline, CDR1 is SGHAT and CDR2 is FQNNGV. The CDR3 contains 16 residues.

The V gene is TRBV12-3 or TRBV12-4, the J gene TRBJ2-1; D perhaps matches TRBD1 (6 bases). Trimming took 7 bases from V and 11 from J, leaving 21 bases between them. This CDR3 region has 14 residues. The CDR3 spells CASNPQGRWNKQFF. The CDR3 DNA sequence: TGTGCCAGCAATCCCCAGGGGCGGTGGAATAAGCAGTTCTTC.

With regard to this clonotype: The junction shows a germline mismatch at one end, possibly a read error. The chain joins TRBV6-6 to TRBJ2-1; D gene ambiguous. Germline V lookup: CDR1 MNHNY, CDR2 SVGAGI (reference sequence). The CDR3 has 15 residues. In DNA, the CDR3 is TGTGCCAGCGGTTACTCTGAAGAGACGGGTGATGAGCAGTTCTTC. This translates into CASGYSEETGDEQFF.

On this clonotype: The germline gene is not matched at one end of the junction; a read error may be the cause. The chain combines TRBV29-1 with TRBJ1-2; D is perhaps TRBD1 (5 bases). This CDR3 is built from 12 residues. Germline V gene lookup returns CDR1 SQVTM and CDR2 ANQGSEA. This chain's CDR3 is CNVAGQNYGYAF. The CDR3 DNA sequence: TGCAACGTTGCGGGGCAGAACTATGGCTACGCCTTC.

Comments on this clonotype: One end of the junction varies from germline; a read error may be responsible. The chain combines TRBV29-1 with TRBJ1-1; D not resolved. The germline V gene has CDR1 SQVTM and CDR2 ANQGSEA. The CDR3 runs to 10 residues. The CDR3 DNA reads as TGCAGAATACTTGACACTGAAGCATTCTTT. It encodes CRILDTEAFF.

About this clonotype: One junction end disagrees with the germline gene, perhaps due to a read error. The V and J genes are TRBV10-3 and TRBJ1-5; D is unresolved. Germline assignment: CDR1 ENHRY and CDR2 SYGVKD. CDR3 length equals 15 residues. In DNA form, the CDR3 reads TGTGCCATCAGCCCGAACGAAGGAGGGCAACAGCCCCACCATTTT. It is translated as CAISPNEGGQQPHHF.

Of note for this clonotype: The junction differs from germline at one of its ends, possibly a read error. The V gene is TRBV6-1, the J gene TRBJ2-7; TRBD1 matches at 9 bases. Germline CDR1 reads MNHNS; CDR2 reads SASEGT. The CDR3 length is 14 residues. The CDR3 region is CVSSIGTGPYEQYF. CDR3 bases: TGTGTCAGCAGTATCGGGACAGGGCCCTACGAGCAGTACTTC.

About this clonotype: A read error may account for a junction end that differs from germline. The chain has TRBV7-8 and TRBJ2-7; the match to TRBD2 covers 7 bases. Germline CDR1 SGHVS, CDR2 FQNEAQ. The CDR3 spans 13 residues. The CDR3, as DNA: TGTGCCAGTCGCTTTACTAGCGCCTATGAGCAGTACTTC. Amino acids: CASRFTSAYEQYF.

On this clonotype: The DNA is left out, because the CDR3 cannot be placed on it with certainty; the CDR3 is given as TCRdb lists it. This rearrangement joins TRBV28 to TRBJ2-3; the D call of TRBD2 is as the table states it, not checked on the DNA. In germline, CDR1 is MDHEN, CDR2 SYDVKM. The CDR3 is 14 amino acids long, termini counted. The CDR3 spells CTSVYRGGTDMQYF.